These 26 T cell receptor beta chains originate from one sample sequenced in a study of regulatory T cells in long-lasting Graves disease. Time point here: newly diagnosed GD, antithyroid drugs for less than 3 months. Extracted RNA from PBMCs served as the source of the TCR library. iRepertoire HTBI primers and Arm-PCR of CDR3 regions built TCR beta libraries. TCRdb re-called the multiplex PCR reads through MiXCR, storing one row per CDR3 protein. Of hundreds of thousands of distinct CDR3 sequences in the sample, about 16% were seen once. This sample was shared with a second study, whose subject was T cells in Graves' hyperthyroidism and ophthalmopathy.

The sample consisted of peripheral blood mononuclear cells (PBMCs), taken at new diagnosis, from a patient treated with antithyroid drugs. Source of these receptors: a man younger than 35 with Graves disease.

The chain combines TRBV5-1 with TRBJ2-5; 8 bases are a match to TRBD2. This CDR3 is 15 amino acids long. The germline gives CDR1 SGHRS, CDR2 YFSETQ. The J segment lost 3 bases and the V segment lost 1 base, leaving 5 bases of the junction unmatched. CDR3 nucleotides: TGCGCCAGCAGCTTGCAACCGGGACTAGAAGAGACCCAGTACTTC. It codes for CASSLQPGLEETQYF.

This clonotype was seen at least ten times. The gene calls are TRBV28 and TRBJ1-5, with D hard to call. The CDR3 is 15 amino acids. Germline lookup yields CDR1 MDHEN and CDR2 SYDVKM. The V gene lost 1 base and the J gene lost 9 bases, with 16 bases spanning the gap. As DNA, the CDR3 is TGTGCCAGCAGTTTATTTTCGGAGTCCGCGGCGCCCCAGCATTTT. It codes for CASSLFSESAAPQHF.

This clonotype was seen just once. The chain uses TRBV29-1 and TRBJ1-2; D unclear. Germline assignment: CDR1 SQVTM and CDR2 ANQGSEA. CDR3 size: 14 residues. V lost 0 bases and J lost 2, with 10 bases in between. CDR3 in DNA: TGCAGCGTTGAAGATCCTGAACGAAACTATGGCTACACCTTC. It translates to CSVEDPERNYGYTF.

This clonotype has only a few counts. V usage is TRBV5-1 and J usage is TRBJ2-5; 11 bases match TRBD1. The germline gives CDR1 SGHRS, CDR2 YFSETQ. There are 16 residues in the CDR3. The trim removed 3 bases at V and 0 bases at J, leaving 4 bases unmatched. Here the CDR3 DNA reads TGCGCCAGCAGCTCCGGGACAGGGGGGTACCAAGAGACCCAGTACTTC. Amino acid sequence: CASSSGTGGYQETQYF.

Many counts were recorded for this clonotype. The chain is built from TRBV7-9 and TRBJ1-2, with unresolved D. The germline V and J ends were trimmed by 4 bases and 2 bases, with 8 bases remaining between them. The germline V gene has CDR1 SEHNR and CDR2 FQNEAQ (reference sequence). This CDR3 region has 13 residues. Here the CDR3 DNA reads TGTGCCAGCAGCTCCGGGCAAAACTATGGCTACACCTTC. It is translated as CASSSGQNYGYTF.

This chain joins TRBV12-3 or TRBV12-4 and TRBJ2-2; 7 positions match TRBD2. The CDR3 is made up of 14 amino acids. The junction had 6 bases not matched to a gene; V was cut back by 6 bases and J by 5 bases. The CDR3 sequence: CASRPGLQTGELFF. The CDR3 DNA is TGTGCCAGCAGACCGGGACTACAGACCGGGGAGCTGTTTTTT.

In this sample, this clonotype turned up a few times. The chain is built from TRBV5-6 and TRBJ2-7; 9 nucleotides agree with TRBD1. Trimming at V came to 2 bases and at J to 6 bases, leaving 6 bases not matched to a gene. CDR1 SGHDT and CDR2 YYEEEE come from the germline V gene. This CDR3 contains 14 residues. For the CDR3, the DNA is TGTGCCAGCAGCTTCCGGGACAGGGCGAGCGAGCAGTACTTC. It is translated as CASSFRDRASEQYF.

This clonotype has a handful of counts. The chain links TRBV29-1 to TRBJ1-1; D remains ambiguous. Trimming pared 7 bases from V and 0 bases from J, leaving 12 bases between. The CDR3 is made up of 13 amino acids. Germline values: CDR1 SQVTM, CDR2 ANQGSEA. For the CDR3, the DNA is TGCAGCGCTCGATTTGAACTGAACACTGAAGCTTTCTTT. Its translation is CSARFELNTEAFF.

This clonotype came up many times. V usage is TRBV6-1 and J usage is TRBJ2-7; perhaps TRBD1 as D (5 bases). This CDR3 is built from 12 residues. Trimming took off 5 bases at V and 2 bases at J, with 7 bases between the two ends. The germline CDR1 and CDR2 sequences are MNHNS and SASEGT. The CDR3 region has the DNA TGTGCCAGCAGTCAGGGAACCTACGAGCAGTACTTC. Its protein is CASSQGTYEQYF.

This clonotype was counted a few times. Given a much more abundant clone one base away, this may be a read error. This chain uses TRBV13 with TRBJ2-1; D gene uncertain. V lost 3 bases to trimming and J lost 3 bases, with 6 bases between them. CDR1 is PRHDT, CDR2 FYEKMQ, per germline (reference sequence). The length of the CDR3 is 13 residues. This CDR3 reads CASSFGRYNEQFF. CDR3 DNA sequence: TGTGCCAGCAGCTTTGGACGCTACAATGAGCAGTTCTTC.

This clonotype was counted many times. The chain recombines TRBV29-1 with TRBJ2-3; 11 nucleotides agree with TRBD2. Trimming at V came to 7 bases and at J to 5 bases, leaving 8 bases not matched to a gene. Per the germline V gene, CDR1 is SQVTM and CDR2 is ANQGSEA. There are 14 residues in the CDR3. The CDR3 DNA is TGCAGCGGGAGACTAGCGGGACTTGGAGATACGCAGTATTTT. It specifies CSGRLAGLGDTQYF.

The table lists this clonotype with many counts. The V call is TRBV4-1, the J call TRBJ2-1; D might be TRBD2 (5 bases). Germline CDR1 reads MGHRA; CDR2 reads YSYEKL. This CDR3 contains 16 residues. Deletions cut 3 bases from V and 4 bases from J, with 16 bases between. The CDR3 is CASSQDTSAAYNEQFF. CDR3 nucleotide sequence: TGCGCCAGCAGCCAGGATACTAGTGCCGCATACAATGAGCAGTTCTTC.

This clonotype was observed at least ten times. The rearrangement joins TRBV29-1 to TRBJ2-7; 7 nucleotides align to TRBD2. V gave up 5 bases and J gave up 5 bases; unmatched junction bases: 9. The CDR3 is 13 residues long. CDR1 is SQVTM, CDR2 ANQGSEA, per germline. In DNA, the CDR3 is TGCAGCGTTCTTGGCGGGAGTATCAACGAGCAGTACTTC. Translation gives CSVLGGSINEQYF.

This clonotype was seen many times. CDR3 sequence (DNA): TGTGCCAGCAGCTTAGAAGTCTACATGAACACTGAAGCTTTCTTT. Amino acid sequence: CASSLEVYMNTEAFF. The chain links TRBV7-6 to TRBJ1-1, with D uncertain. The length of the CDR3 is 15 residues. CDR1 is SGHVS and CDR2 is FNYEAQ in the germline V gene. Trimming shortened V by 1 base and J by 0 bases, and 9 bases separated the two germline ends.

This clonotype has only a few counts. This sequence joins TRBV29-1 and TRBJ1-1; D not resolved. The CDR3 consists of 13 residues. Germline loops: CDR1 SQVTM, CDR2 ANQGSEA. Trimming shortened V by 0 bases and J by 1 base, and 6 bases separated the two germline ends. In DNA, the CDR3 is TGCAGCGTTGAAGAGGGGTGGAACACTGAAGCTTTCTTT. It codes for CSVEEGWNTEAFF.

This chain links TRBV13 with TRBJ2-7; 7 nucleotides match TRBD1. The germline V gene encodes CDR1 PRHDT and CDR2 FYEKMQ (reference sequence). CDR3 length: 15 amino acids. Trimming removed 0 bases from V and 3 bases from J; junction bases left unmatched: 5. CDR3 sequence: CASSLGTGTVYEQYF. The CDR3 DNA reads as TGTGCCAGCAGCTTAGGCACCGGGACAGTCTACGAGCAGTACTTC.

This clonotype was counted between two and nine times. This rearrangement joins TRBV14 to TRBJ2-2; the D gene is possibly TRBD1 (5 bases). V was cut by 0 bases and J by 8 bases, with 10 bases left in between. Germline V gene data show CDR1 as SGHDN and CDR2 as FVKESK. CDR3 length: 14 residues. This chain's CDR3 is CASSQENWTGELFF. The CDR3 DNA is TGTGCCAGCAGCCAAGAAAACTGGACAGGGGAGCTGTTTTTT.

This sequence joins TRBV7-8 and TRBJ2-2, with TRBD1 matching 9 bases. After removal of 0 bases from V and 5 bases from J, the junction contained 4 bases not matched to a gene. Germline V gives CDR1 SGHVS, CDR2 FQNEAQ. The CDR3 totals 16 residues. CDR3 loop: CASSLAGTGRTGELFF. In DNA, the CDR3 is TGTGCCAGCAGCTTAGCGGGGACAGGGAGAACCGGGGAGCTGTTTTTT.

The CDR3 DNA follows: TGTGCCAGCTCACCCACGGTGGACGCTGGGGCCAACGTCCTGACTTTC. Translation gives CASSPTVDAGANVLTF. V and J are TRBV18 and TRBJ2-6; D is ambiguous. The CDR3 spans 16 residues. Germline-derived CDR1 and CDR2 are KGHSH and LQKENI. Trimming took off 3 bases at V and 2 bases at J, with 11 bases between the two ends.

Many counts were recorded for this clonotype. This chain uses TRBV12-3 or TRBV12-4 with TRBJ1-1; D might be TRBD1 (5 bases). V lost 3 bases and J lost 3, with 11 bases in between. The CDR3 has 14 amino acids. The CDR3: CASSFQGADTEAFF. CDR3 nucleotides: TGTGCCAGCAGTTTCCAGGGCGCCGACACTGAAGCTTTCTTT.

A few counts support this clonotype. This sequence joins TRBV14 and TRBJ2-1; D ambiguous. CDR1 is SGHDN and CDR2 is FVKESK in the germline V gene. Trimming left V 2 bases short and J 5 bases short, with 10 bases between. This CDR3 has 14 amino acids. The CDR3 region is CASSQYQINNEQFF. DNA of the CDR3: TGTGCCAGCAGCCAATATCAAATCAACAATGAGCAGTTCTTC.

The J gene is TRBJ2-3, the V gene TRBV27; 9 bases line up with TRBD2. Germline V CDR1 and CDR2: MNHEY, SMNVEV (reference sequence). There are 16 residues in the CDR3. The V gene end was trimmed by 6 bases and the J gene end by 2 bases; junction bases not matched to a gene: 9. The CDR3 reads CASSASLAGDTDTQYF. CDR3 nucleotide sequence: TGTGCCAGCAGCGCCTCACTAGCGGGCGACACAGATACGCAGTATTTT.

This clonotype was detected only a few times. The V and J genes are TRBV5-8 and TRBJ2-5; tentatively, D is TRBD1 or TRBD2 (5 bases each). CDR1 and CDR2 from the germline V gene are SGHTS and YDEGEE. The germline V and J ends were trimmed by 0 bases and 2 bases, with 14 bases remaining between them. The CDR3 spans 16 residues. The CDR3 DNA reads as TGTGCCAGCAGCTTGGGCAGGGTGTCGGGGCAAGAGACCCAGTACTTC. Protein product: CASSLGRVSGQETQYF.

This clonotype came up many times. The rearrangement links TRBV11-2 to TRBJ2-1; 7 bases agree with TRBD2. Germline V gene sequence: CDR1 SGHAT, CDR2 FQNNGV. CDR3 length equals 20 residues. V lost 4 bases and J lost 5; bases outside the gene matches: 23. The CDR3: CASSSGLYTTLALGHNEQFF. CDR3 DNA sequence: TGTGCCAGCAGCTCCGGTCTCTACACAACACTAGCGCTGGGACACAATGAGCAGTTCTTC.

This clonotype showed up just once. The gene calls are TRBV12-3 or TRBV12-4 and TRBJ2-7; 7 bases match TRBD2. The CDR3 is 15 amino acids. The J segment lost 2 bases and the V segment lost 2 bases, leaving 6 bases of the junction unmatched. CDR3 bases: TGTGCCAGCAGTTTACGGGCGGGGGTCACCTACGAGCAGTACTTC. This sequence encodes CASSLRAGVTYEQYF.

This clonotype was counted many times. V and J are TRBV3-1 and TRBJ2-3, with D possibly TRBD2 on 5 matching bases. The DNA end favors TRBJ2-7, so the J call may be wrong. The CDR3 is 15 residues long. Germline V gene data show CDR1 as LGHDT and CDR2 as YNNKEL (reference sequence). The CDR3 nucleotides are TGTGCCAGCAGCCAAGATAGCGAGGGAAGTTACGAGCAGTACTTC. This translates into CASSQDSEGSYEQYF.